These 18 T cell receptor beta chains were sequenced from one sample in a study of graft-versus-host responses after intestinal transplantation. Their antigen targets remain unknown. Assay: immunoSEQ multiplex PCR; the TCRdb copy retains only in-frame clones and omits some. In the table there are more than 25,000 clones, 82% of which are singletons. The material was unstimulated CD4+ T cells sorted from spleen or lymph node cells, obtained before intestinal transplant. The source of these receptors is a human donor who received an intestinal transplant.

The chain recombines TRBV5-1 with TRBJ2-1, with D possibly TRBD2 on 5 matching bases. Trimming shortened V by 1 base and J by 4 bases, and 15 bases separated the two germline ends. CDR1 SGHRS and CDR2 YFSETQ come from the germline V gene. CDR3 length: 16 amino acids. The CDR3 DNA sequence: TGCGCCAGCAGCTTGACGGCGGGTCGTACGTACAATGAGCAGTTCTTC. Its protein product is CASSLTAGRTYNEQFF.

This CDR3 is CASSLAPNNSPLHF. Written as DNA, the CDR3 is TGTGCCAGCAGCTTGGCCCCCAATAATTCACCCCTCCACTTT. V and J are TRBV5-5 and TRBJ1-6; D call uncertain. The length of the CDR3 is 14 residues. Deletions cut 0 bases from V and 5 bases from J, with 6 bases between. CDR1 SGHKS and CDR2 YYEKEE come from the germline V gene (reference sequence).

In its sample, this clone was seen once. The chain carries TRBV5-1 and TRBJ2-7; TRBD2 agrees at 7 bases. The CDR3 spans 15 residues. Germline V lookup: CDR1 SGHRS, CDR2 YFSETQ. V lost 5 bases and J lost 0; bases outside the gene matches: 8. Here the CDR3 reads CASSLLASNSYEQYF. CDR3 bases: TGCGCCAGCAGTTTACTAGCGTCAAACTCCTACGAGCAGTACTTC.

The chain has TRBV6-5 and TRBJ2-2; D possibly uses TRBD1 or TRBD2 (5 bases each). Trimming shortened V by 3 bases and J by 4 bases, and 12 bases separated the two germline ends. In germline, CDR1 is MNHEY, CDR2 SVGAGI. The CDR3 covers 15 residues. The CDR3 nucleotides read TGTGCCAGCAGTTATAAGTGGGGGAGCACCGGGGAGCTGTTTTTT. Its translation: CASSYKWGSTGELFF.

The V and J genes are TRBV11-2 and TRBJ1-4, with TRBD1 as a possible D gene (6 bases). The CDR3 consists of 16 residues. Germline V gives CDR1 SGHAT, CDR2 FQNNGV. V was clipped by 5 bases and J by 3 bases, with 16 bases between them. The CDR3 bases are TGTGCCAGCAGCGCCGCCGGGACAAAGTCTAATGAAAAACTGTTTTTT. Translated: CASSAAGTKSNEKLFF.

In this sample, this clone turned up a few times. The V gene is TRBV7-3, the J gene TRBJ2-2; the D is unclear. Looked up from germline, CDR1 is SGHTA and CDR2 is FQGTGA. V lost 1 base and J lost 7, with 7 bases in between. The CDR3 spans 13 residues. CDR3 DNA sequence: TGTGCCAGCAGCTTAAAACGGGTCGGGGAGCTGTTTTTT. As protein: CASSLKRVGELFF.

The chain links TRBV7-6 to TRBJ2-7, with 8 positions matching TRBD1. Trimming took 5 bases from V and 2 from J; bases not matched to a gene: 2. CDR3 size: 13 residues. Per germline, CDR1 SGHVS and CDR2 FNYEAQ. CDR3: CASSRQGTYEQYF. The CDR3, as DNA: TGTGCCAGCAGCCGACAGGGGACCTACGAGCAGTACTTC. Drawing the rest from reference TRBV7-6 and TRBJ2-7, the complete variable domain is GAGVSQSPRYKVTKRGQDVALRCDPISGHVSLYWYRQALGQGPEFLTYFNYEAQQDKSGLPNDRFSAERPEGSISTLTIQRTEQRDSAMYRCASSRQGTYEQYFGPGTRLTVT.

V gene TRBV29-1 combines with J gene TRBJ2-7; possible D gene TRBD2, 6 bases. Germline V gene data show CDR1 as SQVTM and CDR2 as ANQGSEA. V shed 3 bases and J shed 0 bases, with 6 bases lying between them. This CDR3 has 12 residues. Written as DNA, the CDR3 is TGCAGCGTTGAGCGGGGCTCCTACGAGCAGTACTTC. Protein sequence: CSVERGSYEQYF.

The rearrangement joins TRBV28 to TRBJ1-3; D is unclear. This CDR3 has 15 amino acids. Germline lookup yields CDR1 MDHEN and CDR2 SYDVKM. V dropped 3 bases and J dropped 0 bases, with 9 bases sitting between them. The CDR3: CASSFWWNSGNTIYF. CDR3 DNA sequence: TGTGCCAGCAGTTTTTGGTGGAACTCTGGAAACACCATATATTTT.

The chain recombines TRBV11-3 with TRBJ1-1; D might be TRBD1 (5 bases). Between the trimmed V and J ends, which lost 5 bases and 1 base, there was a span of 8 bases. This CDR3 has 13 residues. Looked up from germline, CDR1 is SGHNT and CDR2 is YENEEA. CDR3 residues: CASSGHQNTEAFF. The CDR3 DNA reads TGTGCCAGCAGCGGACATCAGAACACTGAAGCTTTCTTT.

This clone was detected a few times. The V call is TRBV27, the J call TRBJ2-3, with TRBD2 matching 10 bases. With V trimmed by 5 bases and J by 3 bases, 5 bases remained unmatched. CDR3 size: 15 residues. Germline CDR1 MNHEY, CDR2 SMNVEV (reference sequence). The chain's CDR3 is CASSPSGSRTDTQYF. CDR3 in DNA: TGTGCCAGCAGTCCTAGCGGGAGTAGAACAGATACGCAGTATTTT.

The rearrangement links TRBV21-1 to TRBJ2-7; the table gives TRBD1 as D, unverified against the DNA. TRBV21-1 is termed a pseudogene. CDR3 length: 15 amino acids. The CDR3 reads CASSKSRDRSYEQYF. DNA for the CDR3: TGTGCCAGCAGCAAATCCCGGGACAGATCCTACGAGCAGTACTTC.

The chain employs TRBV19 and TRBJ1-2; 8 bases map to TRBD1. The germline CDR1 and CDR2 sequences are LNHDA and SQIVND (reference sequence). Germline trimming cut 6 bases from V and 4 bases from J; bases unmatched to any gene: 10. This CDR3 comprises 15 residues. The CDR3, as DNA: TGTGCCAGTAGGGAGGACAGGGCTGTCGTCTATGGCTACACCTTC. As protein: CASREDRAVVYGYTF.

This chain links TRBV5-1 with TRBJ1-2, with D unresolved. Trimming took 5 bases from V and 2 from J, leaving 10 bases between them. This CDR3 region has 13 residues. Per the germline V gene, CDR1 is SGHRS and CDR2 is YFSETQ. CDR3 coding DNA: TGCGCCAGCAGAATTACCGGCAACTATGGCTACACCTTC. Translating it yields CASRITGNYGYTF.

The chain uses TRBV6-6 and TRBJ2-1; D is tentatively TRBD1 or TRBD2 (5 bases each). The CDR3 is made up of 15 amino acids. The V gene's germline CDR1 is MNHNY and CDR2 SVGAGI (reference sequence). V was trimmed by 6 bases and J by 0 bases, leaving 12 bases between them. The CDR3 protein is CASSRGTPSYNEQFF. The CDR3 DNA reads TGTGCCAGCAGCAGAGGGACGCCCTCCTACAATGAGCAGTTCTTC.

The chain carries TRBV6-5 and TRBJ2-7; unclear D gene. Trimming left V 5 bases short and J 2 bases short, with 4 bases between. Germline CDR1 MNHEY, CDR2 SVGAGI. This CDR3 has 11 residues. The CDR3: CASSDTYEQYF. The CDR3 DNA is TGTGCCAGCAGTGACACCTACGAGCAGTACTTC.

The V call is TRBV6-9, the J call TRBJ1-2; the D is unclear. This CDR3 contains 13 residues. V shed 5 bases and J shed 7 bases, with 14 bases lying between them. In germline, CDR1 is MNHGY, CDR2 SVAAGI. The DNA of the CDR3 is TGTGCCAGCAGTGTACTCGCTGAGGTTGGCTACACCTTC. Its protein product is CASSVLAEVGYTF.

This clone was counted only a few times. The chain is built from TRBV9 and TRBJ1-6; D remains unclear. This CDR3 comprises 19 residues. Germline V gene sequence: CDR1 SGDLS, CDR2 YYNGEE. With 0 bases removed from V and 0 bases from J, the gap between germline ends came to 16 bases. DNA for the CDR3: TGTGCCAGCAGCGTAGTGACGGGAGGTTTCGGCTCCTATAATTCACCCCTCCACTTT. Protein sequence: CASSVVTGGFGSYNSPLHF.